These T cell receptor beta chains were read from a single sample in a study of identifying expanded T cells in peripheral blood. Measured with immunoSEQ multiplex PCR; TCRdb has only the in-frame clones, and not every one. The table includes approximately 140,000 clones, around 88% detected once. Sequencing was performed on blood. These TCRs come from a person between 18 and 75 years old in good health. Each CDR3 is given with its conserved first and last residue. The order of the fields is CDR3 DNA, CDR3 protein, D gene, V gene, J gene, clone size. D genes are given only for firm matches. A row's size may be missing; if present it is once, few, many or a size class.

TGTGCCAGTACCCCTAATCCTAGCTCCTACAATGAGCAGTTCTTC	CASTPNPSSYNEQFF	.	TRBV19	TRBJ2-1	.
TGTGCCAGCAGTTTAAACCCAGGGGGCTATGGCTACACCTTC	CASSLNPGGYGYTF	TRBD1	TRBV27	TRBJ1-2	few
TGTGCCAGCAGCTTAGGTGGGCAGGGGGAAAATTCACCCCTCCACTTT	CASSLGGQGENSPLHF	TRBD1	TRBV7-2	TRBJ1-6	.
TGTGCCAGCACGGGGCGGGGGGCAACCAATCAGCCCCAGCATTTT	CASTGRGATNQPQHF	.	TRBV6-6	TRBJ1-5	once
TGTGCCAGCAGGTATGGGACAGAATTTCTCTACGAGCAGTACTTC	CASRYGTEFLYEQYF	TRBD1	TRBV5-4	TRBJ2-7	.
TGTGCCTGGCAGGCGGGGGGGCATGGCTACACCTTC	CAWQAGGHGYTF	.	TRBV30	TRBJ1-2	.
TGCGCCAGCAGCCAAGGGGGGCTCGGCGGGGAGCTGTTTTTT	CASSQGGLGGELFF	.	TRBV4-1	TRBJ2-2	few
TGTGCCAGCAGCCGACAGGGTTCTGAAGCTTTCTTT	CASSRQGSEAFF	TRBD1	TRBV6-4	TRBJ1-1	few
TGTGCCAGCAGCCCCCCCAGGGGACTAGCGGCGAGTGCCTACGAGCAGTACTTC	CASSPPRGLAASAYEQYF	TRBD2	TRBV7-9	TRBJ2-7	.
TGTGCCAGCAGCTTGTTAGCCGGGGGAGGGTTGAACACTGAAGCTTTCTTT	CASSLLAGGGLNTEAFF	.	TRBV5-5	TRBJ1-1	once
TGTGCCAGCAGTAGACAGGGGACATCGAACACCGGGGAGCTGTTTTTT	CASSRQGTSNTGELFF	TRBD1	TRBV2	TRBJ2-2	.
TGCGCCAGCAGCTTGGCCCTCAGGCAATCCTACAATGAGCAGTTCTTC	CASSLALRQSYNEQFF	.	TRBV5-1	TRBJ2-1	.